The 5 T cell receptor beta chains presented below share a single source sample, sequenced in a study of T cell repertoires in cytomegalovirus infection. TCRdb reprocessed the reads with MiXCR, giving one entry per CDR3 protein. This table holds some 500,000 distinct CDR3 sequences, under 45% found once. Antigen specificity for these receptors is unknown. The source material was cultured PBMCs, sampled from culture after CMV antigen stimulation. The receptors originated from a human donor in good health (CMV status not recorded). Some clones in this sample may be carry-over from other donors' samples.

CDR3 nucleotides: TGCAGTGCTAGAGTAAATGGACAGGGAGGGACCCAGTACTTC. This codes for CSARVNGQGGTQYF. The chain employs TRBV20-1 and TRBJ2-5; TRBD1 agrees at 8 bases. The germline CDR1 and CDR2 sequences are DFQATT and SNEGSKA (reference sequence). The length of the CDR3 is 14 residues. Trimming took 1 base from V and 7 from J; bases not matched to a gene: 8.

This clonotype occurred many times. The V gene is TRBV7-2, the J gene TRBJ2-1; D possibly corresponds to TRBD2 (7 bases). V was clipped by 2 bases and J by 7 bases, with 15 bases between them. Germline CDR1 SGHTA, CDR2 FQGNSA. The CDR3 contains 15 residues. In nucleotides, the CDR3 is TGTGCCAGCAGCTTACGCGGGGGCACCGGGAATGAGCAGTTCTTC. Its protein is CASSLRGGTGNEQFF.

In nucleotides, the CDR3 is TGCAGTGCTAGAAAACAGGGGGCCTGGACTGAAGCTTTCTTT. It yields the protein CSARKQGAWTEAFF. This chain links TRBV20-1 with TRBJ1-1, with 9 bases identical to TRBD1. V was pared by 2 bases and J by 5 bases, with 6 bases of the junction left unmatched. CDR3 length equals 14 residues. Looked up from germline, CDR1 is DFQATT and CDR2 is SNEGSKA (reference sequence).

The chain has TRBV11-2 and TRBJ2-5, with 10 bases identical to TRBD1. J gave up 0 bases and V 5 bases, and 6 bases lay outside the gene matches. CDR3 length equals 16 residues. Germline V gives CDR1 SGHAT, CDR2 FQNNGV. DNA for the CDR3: TGTGCCAGCAGCCTACAGACAGGGGGCTACCAAGAGACCCAGTACTTC. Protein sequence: CASSLQTGGYQETQYF.

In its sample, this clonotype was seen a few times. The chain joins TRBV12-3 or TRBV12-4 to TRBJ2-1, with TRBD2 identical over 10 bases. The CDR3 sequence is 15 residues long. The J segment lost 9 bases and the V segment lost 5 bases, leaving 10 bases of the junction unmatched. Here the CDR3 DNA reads TGTGCCAGCAGTCCTAATAGCGGGGGGTGGATTGAGCAGTTCTTC. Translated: CASSPNSGGWIEQFF.